This record covers a single T cell receptor beta chain. Antigen unknown. The sample is drawn from a study of Ad26.COV2.S vaccination and SARS-CoV-2 variants. V lost 3 bases to trimming and J lost 1 base, with 18 bases between them. The CDR3 totals 16 residues. From germline, CDR1 is SQVTM and CDR2 ANQGSEA. The table came from immunoSEQ multiplex PCR; TCRdb's copy has only in-frame clones and leaves some out. Of some 190,000 clones listed, around 88% are singletons. Points from the study as a whole: Vaccinees showed greater spike-specific TCR breadth than placebo recipients. Recipients of either vaccine or placebo displayed similar breadth of non-spike TCRs. After vaccination, reports described spike-specific CD8+ and CD4+ T cell responses as showing substantial breadth. The analyses of TCR breadth and depth may have understated the size of total T cell responses.

The input for sequencing was peripheral blood, taken after recovery from COVID-19. V gene TRBV29-1 combines with J gene TRBJ1-2, with D unclear. The receptor's source is a human donor who had recovered from COVID-19. CDR3 nucleotide sequence: TGCAGCGTTGAGAACCCGGCGGGCCCTAATAACTATGGCTACACCTTC. Translating it yields CSVENPAGPNNYGYTF. The variable domain in full, with the rest retrieved from reference TRBV29-1 and TRBJ1-2, is SAVISQKPSRDICQRGTSLTIQCQVDSQVTMMFWYRQQPGQSLTLIATANQGSEATYESGFVIDKFPISRPNLTFSTLTVSNMSPEDSSIYLCSVENPAGPNNYGYTFGSGTRLTVV.